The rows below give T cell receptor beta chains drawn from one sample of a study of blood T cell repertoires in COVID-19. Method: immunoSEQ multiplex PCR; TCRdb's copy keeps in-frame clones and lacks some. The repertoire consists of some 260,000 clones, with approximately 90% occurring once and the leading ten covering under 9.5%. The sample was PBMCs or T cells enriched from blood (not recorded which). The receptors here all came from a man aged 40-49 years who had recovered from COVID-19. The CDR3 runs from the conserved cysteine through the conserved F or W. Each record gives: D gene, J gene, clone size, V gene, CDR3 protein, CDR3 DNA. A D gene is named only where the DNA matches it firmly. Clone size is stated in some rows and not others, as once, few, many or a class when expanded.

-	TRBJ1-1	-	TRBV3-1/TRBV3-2	CASSQGRRKNTEAFF	TGTGCCAGCAGCCAGGGGCGGAGAAAGAACACTGAAGCTTTCTTT
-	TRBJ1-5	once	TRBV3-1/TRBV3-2	CASSQDWGGGYSNQPQHF	TGTGCCAGCAGCCAAGATTGGGGAGGGGGTTATAGCAATCAGCCCCAGCATTTT
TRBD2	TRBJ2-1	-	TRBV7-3	CASSSLAGGPNEQFF	TGTGCCAGCAGCTCTCTAGCGGGGGGGCCAAATGAGCAGTTCTTC
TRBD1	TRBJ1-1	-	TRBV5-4	CASSLGTGDIEAFF	TGTGCCAGCAGCTTGGGGACAGGGGATATCGAAGCTTTCTTT
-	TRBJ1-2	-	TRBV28	CASSRFREDSLPNYGYTF	TGTGCCAGCAGTCGCTTTCGCGAGGACAGCCTACCTAACTATGGCTACACCTTC
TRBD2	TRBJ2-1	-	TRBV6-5	CASSWGGPYNEQFF	TGTGCCAGCAGTTGGGGGGGTCCGTACAATGAGCAGTTCTTC
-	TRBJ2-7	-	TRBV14	CASSQGRGRSYEQYF	TGTGCCAGCAGCCAGGGCAGGGGTCGTTCTTACGAGCAGTACTTC
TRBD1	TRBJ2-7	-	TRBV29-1	CSGVGQGAREQYF	TGCAGCGGAGTGGGACAGGGGGCGCGGGAGCAGTACTTC
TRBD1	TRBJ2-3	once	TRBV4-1	CASSRQRDRVSTDTQYF	TGCGCCAGCAGCCGACAACGGGACAGGGTTTCCACAGATACGCAGTATTTT
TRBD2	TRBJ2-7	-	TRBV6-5	CASSYSAGGPIEQYF	TGTGCCAGCAGTTACTCGGCGGGAGGGCCCATCGAGCAGTACTTC
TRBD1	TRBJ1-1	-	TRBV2	CASSRTGGAWTEAFF	TGTGCCAGCAGTAGGACAGGGGGCGCGTGGACTGAAGCTTTCTTT
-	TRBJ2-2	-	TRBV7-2	CASSLEYASTGELFF	TGTGCCAGCAGCTTAGAGTATGCTAGCACCGGGGAGCTGTTTTTT
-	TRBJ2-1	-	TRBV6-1	CASSESIGGSYNEQFF	TGTGCCAGCAGTGAAAGTATCGGGGGATCCTACAATGAGCAGTTCTTC
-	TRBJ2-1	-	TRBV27	CASSLLTGKQFF	TGTGCCAGCAGTTTATTGACGGGAAAGCAGTTCTTC
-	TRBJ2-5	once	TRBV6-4	CARAPERETGETQYF	TGTGCCAGAGCCCCGGAACGGGAGACGGGTGAGACCCAGTACTTC
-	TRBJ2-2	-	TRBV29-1	CSVAPDLTGELFF	TGCAGCGTGGCACCCGATCTGACCGGGGAGCTGTTTTTT
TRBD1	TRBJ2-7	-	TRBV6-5	CASTIKRDRGHEQYF	TGTGCCAGCACCATCAAACGGGACAGGGGCCACGAGCAGTACTTC
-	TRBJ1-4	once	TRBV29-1	CSVAQGVPAGEKLFF	TGCAGCGTTGCACAGGGCGTCCCCGCAGGTGAAAAACTGTTTTTT
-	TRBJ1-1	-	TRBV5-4	CASSQGTLGTEAFF	TGTGCCAGCAGCCAAGGGACTCTCGGGACTGAAGCTTTCTTT
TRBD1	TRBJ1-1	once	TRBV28	CASSDYGQGNTEAFF	TGTGCCAGCAGTGATTACGGACAGGGGAACACTGAAGCTTTCTTT
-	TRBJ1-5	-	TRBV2	CASSDAEINQPQHF	TGTGCCAGCAGTGACGCAGAAATAAATCAGCCCCAGCATTTT
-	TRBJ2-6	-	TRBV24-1	CATSERFLPGANVLTF	TGTGCCACCAGTGAGAGGTTTCTCCCTGGGGCCAACGTCCTGACTTTC
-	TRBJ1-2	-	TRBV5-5	CASSLGDNYGYTF	TGTGCCAGCAGTTTGGGAGATAACTATGGCTACACCTTC
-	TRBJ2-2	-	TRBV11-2	CASTPRIRGDTGELFF	TGTGCCAGCACCCCGAGGATCAGGGGAGACACCGGGGAGCTGTTTTTT
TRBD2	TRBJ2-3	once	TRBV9	CASSVNSGSLTDTQYF	TGTGCCAGCAGCGTAAATAGCGGGAGCCTCACAGATACGCAGTATTTT
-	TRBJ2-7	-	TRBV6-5	CASSPHGFPEQYF	TGTGCCAGCAGTCCCCACGGGTTCCCAGAGCAGTACTTC
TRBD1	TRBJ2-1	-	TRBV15	CATSRPTGASSYNEQFF	TGTGCCACCAGCAGACCGACAGGGGCTAGCTCCTACAATGAGCAGTTCTTC
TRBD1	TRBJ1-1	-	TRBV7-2	CASSLRRQGRNTEAFF	TGTGCCAGCAGCCTCCGACGACAGGGTAGAAACACTGAAGCTTTCTTT
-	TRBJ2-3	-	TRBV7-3	CASSFEHRTDTQYF	TGTGCCAGCAGCTTTGAACACCGCACAGATACGCAGTATTTT
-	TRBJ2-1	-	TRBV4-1	CASSQVAYNEQFF	TGCGCCAGCAGCCAAGTTGCGTACAATGAGCAGTTCTTC
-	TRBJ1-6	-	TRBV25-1	CASIGQTYNSPLHF	TGTGCCAGCATTGGACAGACCTATAATTCACCCCTCCACTTT
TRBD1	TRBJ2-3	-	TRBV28	CASSITGRDRGGHF	TGTGCCAGCAGTATTACAGGCCGGGACAGGGGAGGTCATTTT
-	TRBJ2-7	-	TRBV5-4	CASSWGGLSSYEQYF	TGTGCCAGCAGCTGGGGGGGCTTAAGCTCCTACGAGCAGTACTTC
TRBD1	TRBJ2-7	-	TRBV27	CASSPTGGASYEQYF	TGTGCCAGCAGCCCGACAGGGGGCGCCTCCTACGAGCAGTACTTC
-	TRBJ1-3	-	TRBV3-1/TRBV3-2	CASSQEISGNTIYF	TGTGCCAGCAGCCAAGAGATTAGTGGAAACACCATATATTTT
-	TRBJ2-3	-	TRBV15	CATSREQAYTDTQYF	TGTGCCACCAGCAGAGAACAGGCCTACACAGATACGCAGTATTTT
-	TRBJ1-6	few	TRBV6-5	CASTPQGNSPLHF	TGTGCCAGCACCCCACAGGGAAATTCACCCCTCCACTTT
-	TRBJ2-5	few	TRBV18	CASSPLDRAPGGKETQYF	TGTGCCAGCTCACCACTGGACAGAGCCCCGGGAGGTAAAGAGACCCAGTACTTC
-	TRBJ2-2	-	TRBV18	CASSLRGNPTGELFF	TGTGCCAGCTCACTTCGGGGGAACCCCACCGGGGAGCTGTTTTTT
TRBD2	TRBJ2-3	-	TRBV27	CASSSRTSGIWPDTQYF	TGTGCCAGCAGTTCGCGGACTAGCGGGATTTGGCCAGATACGCAGTATTTT
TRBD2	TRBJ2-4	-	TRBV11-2	CASSEAGVGVVGQNIQYF	TGTGCCAGCAGCGAGGCGGGAGTCGGGGTAGTGGGACAAAACATTCAGTACTTC
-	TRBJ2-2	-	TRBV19	CASSIVGGISTGELFF	TGTGCCAGTAGTATAGTGGGGGGTATTTCCACCGGGGAGCTGTTTTTT
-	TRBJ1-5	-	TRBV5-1	CASSLEGDGRQPQHF	TGCGCCAGCAGCTTGGAAGGGGATGGCCGACAGCCCCAGCATTTT
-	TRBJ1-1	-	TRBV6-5	CASTITLETEAFF	TGTGCCAGCACCATAACCCTCGAGACTGAAGCTTTCTTT
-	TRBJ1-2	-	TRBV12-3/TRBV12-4	CASIPRDNYGYTF	TGTGCCAGCATCCCTCGGGATAACTATGGCTACACCTTC
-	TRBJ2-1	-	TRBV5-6	CASRNSGTVNEQFF	TGTGCCAGCAGGAATAGCGGAACCGTCAATGAGCAGTTCTTC
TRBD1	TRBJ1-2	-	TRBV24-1	CATKSQGVSSYGYTF	TGTGCCACCAAATCACAGGGGGTTTCATCATATGGCTACACCTTC
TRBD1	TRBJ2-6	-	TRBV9	CASSVSAGGSGGANVLTF	TGTGCCAGCAGCGTCTCGGCAGGGGGTTCGGGTGGGGCCAACGTCCTGACTTTC
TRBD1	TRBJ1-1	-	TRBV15	CATTPRTGSGTEAFF	TGTGCCACCACCCCGAGGACAGGGTCGGGCACTGAAGCTTTCTTT
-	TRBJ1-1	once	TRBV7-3	CASSSQTGTMNTEAFF	TGTGCCAGCAGCTCCCAAACAGGTACCATGAACACTGAAGCTTTCTTT
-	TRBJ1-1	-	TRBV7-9	CASTHGTEAFF	TGTGCCAGCACCCACGGGACTGAAGCTTTCTTT
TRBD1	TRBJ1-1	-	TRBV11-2	CASSQKTGGEMNTEAFF	TGTGCCAGCAGTCAGAAGACAGGGGGCGAGATGAACACTGAAGCTTTCTTT
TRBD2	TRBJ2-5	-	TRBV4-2	CASSQATSGRGETQYF	TGTGCCAGCAGCCAAGCGACTAGCGGGAGGGGGGAGACCCAGTACTTC
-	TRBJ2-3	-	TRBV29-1	CSAGEQGLVDTQYF	TGCAGCGCCGGTGAACAGGGTCTGGTTGATACGCAGTATTTT
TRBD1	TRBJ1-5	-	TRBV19	CASSNLGTASNQPQHF	TGTGCCAGTAGCAACCTCGGGACAGCTAGCAATCAGCCCCAGCATTTT
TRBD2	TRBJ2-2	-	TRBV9	CASSPRLAGDIGELFF	TGTGCCAGCAGCCCCCGGTTAGCGGGAGACATCGGGGAGCTGTTTTTT
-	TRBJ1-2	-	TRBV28	CASSWTVGTHGYTF	TGTGCCAGCAGCTGGACAGTGGGGACGCATGGCTACACCTTC